What follows are 27 T cell receptor beta chains derived from one specimen sequenced in a study of blood T cells in healthy people across ages. Next came a second PCR, run for about 6 to 12 cycles, which used a sample-barcoded 5' primer along with a J-beta primer mix. TCRdb independently ran MiXCR on the 5' RACE reads; one entry per CDR3 protein. This sample has about 1,500,000 distinct CDR3 sequences; approximately 28% occur once, and the top ten carry 7.7%. Sequenced material: blood. The receptors were gathered from a young woman in good health.

About this clonotype itself: This clone may be a read error of a much larger clone one base away. CDR3 sequence reads: CASSYGIGSYEQDF. CDR3 DNA: TGTGCCAGCAGTTATGGTATCGGATCCTACGAGCAGGACTTC. This chain uses TRBV6-2 or TRBV6-3 with TRBJ2-7; D uncertain. The CDR3 contains 14 residues. Germline V gene data show CDR1 as MNHEY and CDR2 as SVGEGT.

This clonotype was seen only a few times. The V gene is TRBV20-1, the J gene TRBJ2-7; 8 positions agree with TRBD2. V shed 0 bases, J shed 2 bases, and the junction held 6 bases outside the gene matches. CDR3 size: 15 residues. CDR1 DFQATT and CDR2 SNEGSKA come from the germline V gene (reference sequence). CDR3 sequence (DNA): TGCAGTGCTAGAGATGAAGCGGGGGACGCCTACGAGCAGTACTTC. Encoded protein: CSARDEAGDAYEQYF.

About this clonotype: One junction end disagrees with the germline gene, perhaps due to a read error. The gene calls are TRBV3-1 and TRBJ2-7, with unresolved D. This CDR3 has 13 residues. Germline CDR1 and CDR2: LGHDT and YNNKEL (reference sequence). The CDR3: CASSRQVSWEQYF. CDR3 nucleotides: TGCGCCAGCAGCCGGCAGGTTTCTTGGGAGCAGTACTTC.

The chain carries TRBV7-9 and TRBJ1-4, with TRBD1 matching over 7 bases. CDR3 length: 16 amino acids. Germline CDR1 reads SEHNR; CDR2 reads FQNEAQ (reference sequence). Trimming at V came to 5 bases and at J to 5 bases, leaving 11 bases not matched to a gene. The CDR3 nucleotides are TGTGCCAGCAGCCCGCCCAGGGGGAGACCAAATGAAAAACTGTTTTTT. Translation: CASSPPRGRPNEKLFF. Variable domain in full (rest from reference TRBV7-9 and TRBJ1-4): DTGVSQNPRHKITKRGQNVTFRCDPISEHNRLYWYRQTLGQGPEFLTYFQNEAQLEKSRLLSDRFSAERPKGSFSTLEIQRTEQGDSAMYLCASSPPRGRPNEKLFFGSGTQLSVL.

A few counts support this clonotype. The chain joins TRBV7-9 to TRBJ2-1; 8 bases align to TRBD2. The V gene end was trimmed by 9 bases and the J gene end by 4 bases; junction bases not matched to a gene: 14. Germline values: CDR1 SEHNR, CDR2 FQNEAQ (reference sequence). The CDR3 loop spans 16 amino acids. Here the CDR3 reads CASSRISGGEYNEQFF. In DNA form, the CDR3 reads TGTGCCAGTAGCCGCATTTCGGGGGGGGAGTACAATGAGCAGTTCTTC. The whole variable domain, filled in from reference TRBV7-9 and TRBJ2-1, reads DTGVSQNPRHKITKRGQNVTFRCDPISEHNRLYWYRQTLGQGPEFLTYFQNEAQLEKSRLLSDRFSAERPKGSFSTLEIQRTEQGDSAMYLCASSRISGGEYNEQFFGPGTRLTVL.

A word on this clonotype: It is likely a read error: a sequence one base away is far more abundant. The chain has TRBV5-1 and TRBJ2-7; 10 nucleotides line up with TRBD1. This CDR3 is 14 amino acids long. The germline V gene has CDR1 SGHRS and CDR2 YFSETQ. The CDR3 region has the DNA TGCGCCAGCAGCGTCGGACAGGGGGGCTACAAGCAGTACTTC. Encoded protein: CASSVGQGGYKQYF.

The chain combines TRBV20-1 with TRBJ2-2, with TRBD2 identical over 12 bases. The CDR3 has 16 amino acids. In germline, CDR1 is DFQATT, CDR2 SNEGSKA (reference sequence). The trim removed 3 bases at V and 5 bases at J, leaving 7 bases unmatched. The CDR3 nucleotides are TGCAGTGCTAGGGCTAGCGGGGGGGTTGGTACCGGGGAGCTGTTTTTT. Translated, it gives CSARASGGVGTGELFF.

Ten or more counts support this clonotype. The chain carries TRBV9 and TRBJ1-2; D is undetermined. This CDR3 has 13 amino acids. V was trimmed by 2 bases and J by 2 bases, leaving 7 bases between them. Per the germline V gene, CDR1 is SGDLS and CDR2 is YYNGEE. The CDR3 nucleotides read TGTGCCAGCAGCGTGGGCAGAAACTATGGCTACACCTTC. Protein product: CASSVGRNYGYTF. The full variable domain, with the rest looked up from reference TRBV9 and TRBJ1-2, is DSGVTQTPKHLITATGQRVTLRCSPRSGDLSVYWYQQSLDQGLQFLIQYYNGEERAKGNILERFSAQQFPDLHSELNLSSLELGDSALYFCASSVGRNYGYTFGSGTRLTVV.

As to this clonotype: One end of the junction fails to match germline, which may point to a read error. The V gene is TRBV24-1, the J gene TRBJ2-5; 10 bases are shared with TRBD1. The last part of the DNA fits TRBJ2-7 better; the J call may be wrong. CDR1 is KGHDR, CDR2 SFDVKD, per germline. This CDR3 contains 15 residues. CDR3 nucleotide sequence: TGTGCTACCAGTGTTCCTGGGACAGGGGACCACGAGCAGTACTTC. Its translation: CATSVPGTGDHEQYF.

This chain connects TRBV5-1 to TRBJ2-7, with TRBD2 matching over 7 bases. The germline gives CDR1 SGHRS, CDR2 YFSETQ. V was clipped by 8 bases and J by 0 bases; unmatched bases: 8. The CDR3 is made up of 14 amino acids. The CDR3 loop reads CASNNLADSYEQYF. The CDR3 coding sequence is TGCGCCAGTAACAACCTAGCGGACTCCTACGAGCAGTACTTC.

This clonotype was counted many times. The chain uses TRBV6-1 and TRBJ1-2; D is undetermined. CDR1 MNHNS and CDR2 SASEGT come from the germline V gene. V lost 2 bases and J lost 8, with 9 bases in between. This CDR3 is built from 12 residues. CDR3 sequence reads: CASSERFWGYTF. CDR3 nucleotide sequence: TGTGCCAGCAGTGAACGGTTTTGGGGCTACACCTTC.

This clonotype was observed a few times. The chain carries TRBV20-1 and TRBJ1-2; D not certain. Germline V gene sequence: CDR1 DFQATT, CDR2 SNEGSKA (reference sequence). The length of the CDR3 is 12 residues. V shed 6 bases and J shed 0 bases, with 8 bases lying between them. CDR3 protein: CSAPTPNYGYTF. The CDR3 DNA sequence: TGCAGTGCCCCGACACCTAACTATGGCTACACCTTC.

This clonotype appeared a few times. The chain carries TRBV3-1 and TRBJ2-7; the D gene is possibly TRBD1 (6 bases). V was trimmed by 0 bases and J by 10 bases, leaving 7 bases between them. This CDR3 region has 11 residues. Germline loops: CDR1 LGHDT, CDR2 YNNKEL (reference sequence). The CDR3 sequence: CASSQEGAQYF. CDR3 nucleotide sequence: TGTGCCAGCAGCCAAGAGGGGGCCCAGTACTTC.

With respect to this clonotype: This may come from a read error, since a much larger clone is one base off. The chain combines TRBV24-1 with TRBJ2-7, with 8 nucleotides matching TRBD1. V was pared by 9 bases and J by 7 bases, with 13 bases of the junction left unmatched. This CDR3 has 14 amino acids. Germline lookup yields CDR1 KGHDR and CDR2 SFDVKD. This CDR3 is CATRAGGEDNEQYF. DNA of the CDR3: TGTGCCACCCGGGCAGGGGGCGAGGACAATGAGCAGTACTTC.

The V and J genes are TRBV29-1 and TRBJ1-2; possibly TRBD1 for D (5 bases). The germline gives CDR1 SQVTM, CDR2 ANQGSEA. The V end was cut by 4 bases, the J end by 0 bases, with 12 bases between. CDR3 length: 14 amino acids. CDR3 nucleotide sequence: TGCAGCGTTGGATCGACAGTAGCTAACTATGGCTACACCTTC. Translation gives CSVGSTVANYGYTF.

On this clonotype: This may be a read error, as it is one base from a much larger clone. The chain carries TRBV15 and TRBJ2-5; a possible D gene is TRBD1 (5 bases). Judging by the DNA end, TRBJ2-7 fits better; the J call may be wrong. Germline V gene lookup returns CDR1 LNHNV and CDR2 YYDKDF (reference sequence). This CDR3 is 12 amino acids long. The chain's CDR3 is CAASRALSEQYF. CDR3 DNA sequence: TGTGCCGCCAGCAGGGCTCTTTCCGAGCAGTACTTC.

On this clonotype itself: Germline and junction disagree at one end, which may indicate a read error. This rearrangement joins TRBV12-3 or TRBV12-4 to TRBJ1-2; no firm D call. The CDR3 runs to 14 residues. As DNA, the CDR3 is TGTGCCAGCAGTTTGAACCTTGGACTTTATGACTACACCTTC. Its translation: CASSLNLGLYDYTF.

This clonotype was recorded at least ten times. The gene calls are TRBV7-2 and TRBJ1-2; D possibly corresponds to TRBD1 (6 bases). The CDR3 has 12 amino acids. V lost 3 bases, J lost 8 bases, and 10 bases lay in between. The germline V gene encodes CDR1 SGHTA and CDR2 FQGNSA. The CDR3 bases are TGTGCCAGCAGCTTGGACCAGGGGGGCTACACCTTC. Protein product: CASSLDQGGYTF.

The chain employs TRBV5-1 and TRBJ2-1, with D hard to call. Germline V gene sequence: CDR1 SGHRS, CDR2 YFSETQ. The length of the CDR3 is 15 residues. Trimming stripped 6 bases from V and 3 bases from J, with 16 bases between. For the CDR3, the DNA is TGCGCCAGCAACCCCTCCCGCAATATCTACAATGAGCAGTTCTTC. Its translation: CASNPSRNIYNEQFF.

The rearrangement uses TRBV10-3 and TRBJ2-5; 8 bases fit TRBD2. The CDR3 is 14 amino acids. The V and J ends lost 6 bases and 4 bases, in that order; junction bases with no gene match: 7. From germline, CDR1 is ENHRY and CDR2 SYGVKD. For the CDR3, the DNA is TGTGCCATCAGGGGGACTAGTGGAGCAGAGACCCAGTACTTC. Amino acid sequence: CAIRGTSGAETQYF.

The rearrangement links TRBV18 to TRBJ1-5; no clear D. The CDR3 covers 14 residues. V lost 6 bases and J 6 bases, leaving 15 bases between the germline ends. Germline CDR1 and CDR2: KGHSH and LQKENI. CDR3 residues: CASSPTPVGQPQHF. DNA of the CDR3: TGTGCCAGCTCCCCCACCCCGGTAGGTCAGCCCCAGCATTTT.

This clonotype was recorded once. A much larger clone is a single base away; this may be a read error. The chain combines TRBV5-1 with TRBJ2-7; 7 bases are a match to TRBD1. Germline lookup yields CDR1 SGHRS and CDR2 YFSETQ. With V trimmed by 4 bases and J by 7 bases, 17 bases remained unmatched. This CDR3 has 16 amino acids. Here the CDR3 reads CASSRQRGPSYNEQYF. In nucleotides, the CDR3 is TGCGCCAGCAGCCGTCAAAGGGGGCCTTCCTACAATGAGCAGTACTTC.

Only one count was recorded for this clonotype. This sequence may be a read error, since a much larger clone differs from it by one base. The gene calls are TRBV28 and TRBJ2-7; 7 bases map to TRBD2. TRBJ2-4 matches the DNA end more closely, so the J call is doubtful. Germline CDR1 is MDHEN and CDR2 is SYDVKM. The CDR3 sequence is 15 residues long. The DNA for the CDR3 is TGTGCCAGCAGTTTATATGGGGGGGTACTTCACATTCAGTACTTC. It encodes CASSLYGGVLHIQYF.

The sample holds many counts of this clonotype. This chain uses TRBV12-5 with TRBJ1-5; D is unclear. Germline V gene data show CDR1 as LGHNT and CDR2 as FRNRAP. This CDR3 contains 13 residues. The V end was cut by 6 bases, the J end by 3 bases, with 9 bases between. As DNA, the CDR3 is TGTGCTAGTGGCCGTGAGGCCAATCAGCCCCAGCATTTT. Protein product: CASGREANQPQHF.

The genes are TRBV9 and TRBJ2-3; unclear D gene. V lost 4 bases and J 2 bases, leaving 14 bases between the germline ends. Germline V gene lookup returns CDR1 SGDLS and CDR2 YYNGEE. The CDR3 loop spans 15 amino acids. The CDR3 loop reads CASSQPSVPTDTQYF. The CDR3 DNA reads TGTGCCAGCAGCCAGCCTTCGGTCCCCACAGATACGCAGTATTTT.

The gene calls are TRBV6-2 or TRBV6-3 and TRBJ1-1; possible D gene TRBD1, 5 bases. CDR1 and CDR2 from the germline V gene are MNHEY and SVGEGT. V lost 8 bases, J lost 1 base, and 11 bases lay in between. This CDR3 spans 13 amino acids. The CDR3: CASGIGENTEAFF. The CDR3, as DNA: TGTGCCAGCGGAATAGGGGAGAACACTGAAGCTTTCTTT.

The chain combines TRBV5-1 with TRBJ2-5, with D perhaps matching TRBD1 (7 bases). CDR1 is SGHRS and CDR2 is YFSETQ in the germline V gene. CDR3 length: 14 residues. Trimming cost V 3 bases and J 3 bases, with 12 bases left between them. The CDR3 spells CASSYAGGKETQYF. CDR3 nucleotides: TGCGCCAGCAGCTACGCAGGGGGGAAAGAGACCCAGTACTTC. Together with reference TRBV5-1 and TRBJ2-5, the CDR3 gives the full variable domain: KAGVTQTPRYLIKTRGQQVTLSCSPISGHRSVSWYQQTPGQGLQFLFEYFSETQRNKGNFPGRFSGRQFSNSRSEMNVSTLELGDSALYLCASSYAGGKETQYFGPGTRLLVL.